These 14 T cell receptor beta chains originate from one sample sequenced in a study of glioma-infiltrating T cells after dendritic cell vaccination. Method: immunoSEQ multiplex PCR; TCRdb's copy keeps in-frame clones and lacks some. The sample lists nearly 85,000 clones, 85% to 90% occurring once. The material was blood, obtained before dendritic cell vaccination. These receptors originate from a human donor with glioblastoma.

The chain recombines TRBV2 with TRBJ2-5, with 12 bases lining up with TRBD2. Germline lookup yields CDR1 SNHLY and CDR2 FYNNEI. The CDR3 loop spans 18 amino acids. The trim removed 6 bases at V and 2 bases at J, leaving 13 bases unmatched. CDR3 residues: CASSGLAGGPGKQETQYF. The CDR3 DNA follows: TGTGCCAGCAGCGGCCTAGCGGGAGGGCCGGGAAAACAAGAGACCCAGTACTTC.

The chain couples TRBV4-2 to TRBJ2-5, with TRBD2 matching over 8 bases. There are 14 residues in the CDR3. Germline-derived CDR1 and CDR2 are LGHNA and YNFKEQ. V was clipped by 5 bases and J by 3 bases; unmatched bases: 5. Written as DNA, the CDR3 is TGTGCCAGCAGCTCGGGGGGGCGCGAAGAGACCCAGTACTTC. Its translation is CASSSGGREETQYF.

This clone was seen a single time. The chain combines TRBV6-7 with TRBJ1-6, with 7 bases aligning to TRBD1. TRBV6-7 is an open reading frame whose function is uncertain. V gave up 10 bases and J gave up 12 bases; unmatched junction bases: 15. The CDR3 is 14 amino acids. As DNA, the CDR3 is TGTGCCACTTCATCTCGGGACAGCCTAAGACCCCTCCACTTT. Protein product: CATSSRDSLRPLHF.

The chain has TRBV19 and TRBJ2-1, with TRBD2 matching over 8 bases. The CDR3 length is 15 residues. CDR1 LNHDA and CDR2 SQIVND come from the germline V gene (reference sequence). V lost 6 bases and J lost 8; bases outside the gene matches: 12. In DNA form, the CDR3 reads TGTGCCAGTAGCCGCCGGGCGGGAGGAGGCCATGAGCAGTTCTTC. Encoded protein: CASSRRAGGGHEQFF. The full variable domain, completed using reference TRBV19 and TRBJ2-1, is DGGITQSPKYLFRKEGQNVTLSCEQNLNHDAMYWYRQDPGQGLRLIYYSQIVNDFQKGDIAEGYSVSREKKESFPLTVTSAQKNPTAFYLCASSRRAGGGHEQFFGPGTRLTVL.

V gene TRBV6-1 combines with J gene TRBJ2-1, with 8 bases identical to TRBD2. Trimming cost V 3 bases and J 9 bases; bases outside gene matches: 10. The length of the CDR3 is 15 residues. CDR1 MNHNS and CDR2 SASEGT come from the germline V gene. Here the CDR3 reads CASSEEGLGAVEQFF. The CDR3 bases are TGTGCCAGCAGTGAGGAGGGACTAGGGGCGGTTGAGCAGTTCTTC.

The V call is TRBV6-6, the J call TRBJ2-7; D may be TRBD2 (5 bases). V was pared by 5 bases and J by 7 bases, with 15 bases between. The CDR3 loop spans 13 amino acids. The germline V gene encodes CDR1 MNHNY and CDR2 SVGAGI (reference sequence). The CDR3: CASSPTRAGEQYF. Written as DNA, the CDR3 is TGTGCCAGCAGTCCCACGAGGGCGGGTGAGCAGTACTTC.

The rearrangement uses TRBV2 and TRBJ1-2; D gene unclear. Germline V gives CDR1 SNHLY, CDR2 FYNNEI. The ends were cut back, 6 bases at V and 1 base at J, with 12 bases in the middle. The CDR3 runs 14 residues. In DNA, the CDR3 is TGTGCCAGCAGGGGCAGCCCCGATAACTATGGCTACACCTTC. Protein: CASRGSPDNYGYTF.

The CDR3 coding sequence is TGTGCCTGGAAGGGACAGACAAAAAACACTGAAGCTTTCTTT. It translates to CAWKGQTKNTEAFF. The V call is TRBV30, the J call TRBJ1-1; TRBD1 agrees at 7 bases. Germline loops: CDR1 GTSNPN, CDR2 SVGIG (reference sequence). Trimming at V came to 4 bases and at J to 2 bases, leaving 7 bases not matched to a gene. The CDR3 totals 14 residues.

The V gene is TRBV7-3, the J gene TRBJ2-3, with D perhaps matching TRBD2 (5 bases). Trimming took off 2 bases at V and 6 bases at J, with 9 bases between the two ends. CDR1 and CDR2 (germline): SGHTA, FQGTGA. The CDR3 covers 13 residues. CDR3 in DNA: TGTGCCAGCAGCTTACAGCGGTACGATACGCAGTATTTT. Translation gives CASSLQRYDTQYF.

This chain links TRBV27 with TRBJ2-7, with 14 bases matching TRBD2. This CDR3 comprises 16 residues. V lost 2 bases to trimming and J lost 4 bases; unmatched junction nucleotides: 4. The germline gives CDR1 MNHEY, CDR2 SMNVEV (reference sequence). The CDR3 nucleotides read TGTGCCAGCAGTTTAAAGGGACTAGCGGGAGTGTACGAGCAGTACTTC. Translation: CASSLKGLAGVYEQYF.

V usage is TRBV7-9 and J usage is TRBJ2-1, with TRBD2 identical over 8 bases. After removal of 4 bases from V and 10 bases from J, the junction contained 12 bases not matched to a gene. Germline V lookup: CDR1 SEHNR, CDR2 FQNEAQ (reference sequence). The CDR3 loop spans 15 amino acids. Written as DNA, the CDR3 is TGTGCCAGCAGCTCCAGAGAAGCGGGAGCCGGGGAGCAGTTCTTC. Translating it yields CASSSREAGAGEQFF.

This rearrangement joins TRBV5-1 to TRBJ1-2; D gene unclear. The CDR3 has 16 residues. CDR1 and CDR2 from the germline V gene are SGHRS and YFSETQ. The ends were cut back, 2 bases at V and 0 bases at J, with 14 bases in the middle. The CDR3 coding sequence is TGCGCCAGCAGCTTCGGAAGGAGGTCGGCTAACTATGGCTACACCTTC. Translated, it gives CASSFGRRSANYGYTF. The full variable domain, with the rest looked up from reference TRBV5-1 and TRBJ1-2, is KAGVTQTPRYLIKTRGQQVTLSCSPISGHRSVSWYQQTPGQGLQFLFEYFSETQRNKGNFPGRFSGRQFSNSRSEMNVSTLELGDSALYLCASSFGRRSANYGYTFGSGTRLTVV.

The chain couples TRBV5-1 to TRBJ1-1; D gene unclear. Trimming pared 0 bases from V and 8 bases from J, leaving 8 bases between. CDR3 length: 12 amino acids. Germline V gene lookup returns CDR1 SGHRS and CDR2 YFSETQ. CDR3 loop: CASSLEGGEAFF. The CDR3, as DNA: TGCGCCAGCAGCTTGGAGGGAGGCGAAGCTTTCTTT.

The V and J genes are TRBV4-1 and TRBJ1-1, with a weak D call TRBD1 (6 bases). Trimming left V 1 base short and J 5 bases short, with 17 bases between. This CDR3 spans 16 amino acids. CDR1 and CDR2 from the germline V gene are MGHRA and YSYEKL. CDR3 amino acids: CASSQVSRGANTEAFF. As DNA, the CDR3 is TGCGCCAGCAGCCAAGTGAGTCGGGGGGCCAATACTGAAGCTTTCTTT.